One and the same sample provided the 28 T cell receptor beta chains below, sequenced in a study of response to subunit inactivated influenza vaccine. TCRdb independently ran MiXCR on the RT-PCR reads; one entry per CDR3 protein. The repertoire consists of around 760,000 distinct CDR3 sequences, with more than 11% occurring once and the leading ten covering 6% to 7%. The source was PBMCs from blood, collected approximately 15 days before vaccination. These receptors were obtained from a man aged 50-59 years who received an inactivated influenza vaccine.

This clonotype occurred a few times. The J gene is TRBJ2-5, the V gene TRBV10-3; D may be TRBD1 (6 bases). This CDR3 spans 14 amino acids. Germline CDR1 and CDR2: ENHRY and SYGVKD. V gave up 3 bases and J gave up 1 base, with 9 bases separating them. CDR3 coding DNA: TGTGCCATCAGTGATCGACAGGTCCAAGAGACCCAGTACTTC. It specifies CAISDRQVQETQYF.

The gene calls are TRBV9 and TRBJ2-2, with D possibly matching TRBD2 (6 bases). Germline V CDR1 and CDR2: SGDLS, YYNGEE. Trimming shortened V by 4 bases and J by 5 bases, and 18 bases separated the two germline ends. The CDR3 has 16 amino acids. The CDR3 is CASSTRTSSSTGELFF. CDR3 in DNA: TGTGCCAGCAGCACACGTACTAGCAGTAGTACCGGGGAGCTGTTTTTT.

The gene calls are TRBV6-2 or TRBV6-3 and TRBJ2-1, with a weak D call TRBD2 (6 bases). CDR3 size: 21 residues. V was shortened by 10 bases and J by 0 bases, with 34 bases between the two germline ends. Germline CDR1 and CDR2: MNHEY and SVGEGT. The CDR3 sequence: CANKIKGGTARNPSSYNEQFF. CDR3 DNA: TGTGCCAACAAAATTAAAGGAGGGACTGCACGCAATCCAAGCTCCTACAATGAGCAGTTCTTC.

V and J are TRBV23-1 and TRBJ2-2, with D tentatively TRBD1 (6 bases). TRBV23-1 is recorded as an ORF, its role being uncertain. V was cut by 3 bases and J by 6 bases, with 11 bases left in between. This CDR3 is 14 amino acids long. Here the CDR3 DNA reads TGCGCCAGCAGTCACTGGGGGCTGTCCGGGGAGCTGTTTTTT. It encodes CASSHWGLSGELFF.

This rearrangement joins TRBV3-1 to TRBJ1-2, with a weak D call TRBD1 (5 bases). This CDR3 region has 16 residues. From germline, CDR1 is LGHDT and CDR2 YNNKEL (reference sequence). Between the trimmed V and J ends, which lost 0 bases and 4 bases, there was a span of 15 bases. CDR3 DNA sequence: TGTGCCAGCAGCCAAGAAGACAGAGGCCATCTCTATGGCTACACCTTC. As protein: CASSQEDRGHLYGYTF.

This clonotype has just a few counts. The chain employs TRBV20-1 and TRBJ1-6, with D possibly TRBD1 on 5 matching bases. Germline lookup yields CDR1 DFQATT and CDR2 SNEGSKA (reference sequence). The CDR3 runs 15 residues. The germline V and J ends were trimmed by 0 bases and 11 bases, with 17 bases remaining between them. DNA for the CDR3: TGCAGTGCTAGAGATCCTTTCGGGGGGACCGCACCCCTCCACTTT. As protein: CSARDPFGGTAPLHF.

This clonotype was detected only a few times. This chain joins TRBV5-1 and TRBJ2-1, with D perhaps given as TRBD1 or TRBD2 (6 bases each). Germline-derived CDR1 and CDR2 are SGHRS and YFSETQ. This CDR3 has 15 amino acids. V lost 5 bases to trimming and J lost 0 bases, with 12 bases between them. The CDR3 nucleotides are TGCGCCAGCAGTAACGGGGGCAGCTCCTACAATGAGCAGTTCTTC. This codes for CASSNGGSSYNEQFF.

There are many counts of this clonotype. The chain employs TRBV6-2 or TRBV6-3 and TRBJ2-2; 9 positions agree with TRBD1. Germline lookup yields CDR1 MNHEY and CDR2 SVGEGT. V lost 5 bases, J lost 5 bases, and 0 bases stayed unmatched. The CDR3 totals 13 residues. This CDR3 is CASSGQGTGELFF. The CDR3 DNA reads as TGTGCCAGCAGTGGACAGGGGACCGGGGAGCTGTTTTTT.

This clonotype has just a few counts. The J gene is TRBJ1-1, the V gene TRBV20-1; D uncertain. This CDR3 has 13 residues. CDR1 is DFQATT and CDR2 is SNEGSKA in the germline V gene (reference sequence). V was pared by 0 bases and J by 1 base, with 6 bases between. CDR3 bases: TGCAGTGCTAGAGATAAGCGGAACACTGAAGCTTTCTTT. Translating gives CSARDKRNTEAFF.

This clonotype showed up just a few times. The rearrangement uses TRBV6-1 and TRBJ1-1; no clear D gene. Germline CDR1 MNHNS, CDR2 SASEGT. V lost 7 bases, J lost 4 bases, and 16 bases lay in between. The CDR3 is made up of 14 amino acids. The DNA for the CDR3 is TGTGCCAGCACCGGTGGGTCTTATATCACTGAAGCTTTCTTT. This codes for CASTGGSYITEAFF.

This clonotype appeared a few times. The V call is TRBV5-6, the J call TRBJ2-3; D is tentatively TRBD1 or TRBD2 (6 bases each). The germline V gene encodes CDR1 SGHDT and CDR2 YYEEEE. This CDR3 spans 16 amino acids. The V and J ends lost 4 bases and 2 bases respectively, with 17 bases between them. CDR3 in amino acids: CASSRRGGTVTDTQYF. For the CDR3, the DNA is TGTGCCAGCAGCCGTCGAGGGGGGACTGTCACAGATACGCAGTATTTT.

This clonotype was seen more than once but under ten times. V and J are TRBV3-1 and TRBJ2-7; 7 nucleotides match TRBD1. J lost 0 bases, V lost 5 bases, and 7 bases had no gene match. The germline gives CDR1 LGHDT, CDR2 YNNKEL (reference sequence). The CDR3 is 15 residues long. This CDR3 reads CASSAGTASSYEQYF. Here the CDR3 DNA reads TGTGCCAGCAGCGCCGGGACAGCAAGCTCCTACGAGCAGTACTTC.

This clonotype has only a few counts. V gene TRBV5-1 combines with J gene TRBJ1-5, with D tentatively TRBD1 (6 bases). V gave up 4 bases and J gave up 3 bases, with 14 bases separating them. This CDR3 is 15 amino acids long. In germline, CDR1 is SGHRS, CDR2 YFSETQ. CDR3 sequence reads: CASSVDRGDNQPQHF. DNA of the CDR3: TGCGCCAGCAGCGTGGATAGGGGGGACAATCAGCCCCAGCATTTT.

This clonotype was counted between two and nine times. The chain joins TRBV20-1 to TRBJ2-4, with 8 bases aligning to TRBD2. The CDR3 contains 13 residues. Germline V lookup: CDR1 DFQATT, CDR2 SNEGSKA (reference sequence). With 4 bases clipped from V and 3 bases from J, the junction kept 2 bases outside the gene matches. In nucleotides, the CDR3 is TGCAGTGCTAAACTAGCGGTCAAAAACATTCAGTACTTC. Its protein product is CSAKLAVKNIQYF.

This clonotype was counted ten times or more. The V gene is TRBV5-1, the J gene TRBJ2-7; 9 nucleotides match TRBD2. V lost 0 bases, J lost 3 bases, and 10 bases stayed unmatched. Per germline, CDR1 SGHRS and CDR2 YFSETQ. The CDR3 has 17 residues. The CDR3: CASSLALGLAGSYEQYF. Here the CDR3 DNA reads TGCGCCAGCAGCTTGGCCCTTGGTCTAGCGGGAAGCTACGAGCAGTACTTC. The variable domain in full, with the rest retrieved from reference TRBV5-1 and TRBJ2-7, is KAGVTQTPRYLIKTRGQQVTLSCSPISGHRSVSWYQQTPGQGLQFLFEYFSETQRNKGNFPGRFSGRQFSNSRSEMNVSTLELGDSALYLCASSLALGLAGSYEQYFGPGTRLTVT.

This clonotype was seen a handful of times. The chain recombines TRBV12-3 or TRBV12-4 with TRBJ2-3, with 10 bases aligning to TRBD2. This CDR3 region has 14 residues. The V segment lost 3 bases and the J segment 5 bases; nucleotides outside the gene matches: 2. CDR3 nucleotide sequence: TGTGCCAGCAGTTTTTTAGCGGGAGGAGATACGCAGTATTTT. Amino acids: CASSFLAGGDTQYF.

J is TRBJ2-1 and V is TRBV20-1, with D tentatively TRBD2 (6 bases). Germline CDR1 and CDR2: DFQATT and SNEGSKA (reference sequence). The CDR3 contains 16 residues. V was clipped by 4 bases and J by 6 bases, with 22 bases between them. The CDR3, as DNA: TGCAGTGCTACTTCGCGGGGTCTAAAAATTGGCAATGAGCAGTTCTTC. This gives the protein CSATSRGLKIGNEQFF.

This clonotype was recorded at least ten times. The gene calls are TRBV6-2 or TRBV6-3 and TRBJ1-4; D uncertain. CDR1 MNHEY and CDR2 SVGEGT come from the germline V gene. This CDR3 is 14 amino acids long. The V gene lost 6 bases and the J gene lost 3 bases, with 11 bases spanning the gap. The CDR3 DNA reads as TGTGCCAGCAGGCCAGTGGGATCTAATGAAAAACTGTTTTTT. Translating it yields CASRPVGSNEKLFF.

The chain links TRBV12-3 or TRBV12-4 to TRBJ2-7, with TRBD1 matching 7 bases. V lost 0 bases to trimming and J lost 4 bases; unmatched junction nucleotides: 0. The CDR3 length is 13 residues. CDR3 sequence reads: CASSLATGYEQYF. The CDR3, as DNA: TGTGCCAGCAGTTTAGCGACAGGGTACGAGCAGTACTTC.

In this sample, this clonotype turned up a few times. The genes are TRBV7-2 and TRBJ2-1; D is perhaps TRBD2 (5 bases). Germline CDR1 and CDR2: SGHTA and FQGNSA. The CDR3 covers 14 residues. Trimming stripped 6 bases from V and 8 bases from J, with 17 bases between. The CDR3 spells CASSRGQGYDEQFF. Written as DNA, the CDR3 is TGTGCCAGCAGTCGAGGGCAAGGTTACGATGAGCAGTTCTTC.

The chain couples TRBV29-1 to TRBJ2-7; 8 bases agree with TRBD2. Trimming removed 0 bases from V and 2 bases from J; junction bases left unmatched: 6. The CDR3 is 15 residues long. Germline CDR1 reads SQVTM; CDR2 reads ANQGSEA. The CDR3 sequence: CSVEDGAGGAYEQYF. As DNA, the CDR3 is TGCAGCGTTGAAGATGGGGCGGGAGGAGCCTACGAGCAGTACTTC.

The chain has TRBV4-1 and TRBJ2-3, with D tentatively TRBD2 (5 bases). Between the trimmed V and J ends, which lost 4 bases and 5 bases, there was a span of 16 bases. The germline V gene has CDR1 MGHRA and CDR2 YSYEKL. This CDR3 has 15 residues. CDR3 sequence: CASSRRSVLGDTQYF. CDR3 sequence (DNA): TGCGCCAGCAGCCGGAGGAGCGTTTTAGGAGATACGCAGTATTTT.

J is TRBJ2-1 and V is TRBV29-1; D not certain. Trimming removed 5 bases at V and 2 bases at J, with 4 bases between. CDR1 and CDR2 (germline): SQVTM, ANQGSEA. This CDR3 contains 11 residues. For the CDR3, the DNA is TGCAGCGTTTCGACCTACAATGAGCAGTTCTTC. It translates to CSVSTYNEQFF.

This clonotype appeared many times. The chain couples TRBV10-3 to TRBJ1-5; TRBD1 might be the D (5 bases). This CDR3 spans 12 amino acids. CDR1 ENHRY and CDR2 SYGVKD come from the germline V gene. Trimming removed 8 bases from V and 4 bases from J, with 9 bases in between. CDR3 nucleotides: TGTGCCATCGGGGCAGCTAATCAGCCCCAGCATTTT. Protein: CAIGAANQPQHF.

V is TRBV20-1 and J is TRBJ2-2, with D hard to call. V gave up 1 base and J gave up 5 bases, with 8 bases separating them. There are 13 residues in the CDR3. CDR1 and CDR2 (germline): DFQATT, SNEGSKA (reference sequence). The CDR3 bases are TGCAGTGCTAGAGGAGTTTTGACCGGGGAGCTGTTTTTT. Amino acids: CSARGVLTGELFF.

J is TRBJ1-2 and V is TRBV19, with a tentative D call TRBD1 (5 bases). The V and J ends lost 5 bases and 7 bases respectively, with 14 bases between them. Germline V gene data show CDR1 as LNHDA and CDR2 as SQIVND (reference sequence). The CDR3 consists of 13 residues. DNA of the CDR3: TGTGCCAGTAGTTTGGGACCCTTCATTGGCTACACCTTC. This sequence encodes CASSLGPFIGYTF. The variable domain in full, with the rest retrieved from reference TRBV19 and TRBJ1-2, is DGGITQSPKYLFRKEGQNVTLSCEQNLNHDAMYWYRQDPGQGLRLIYYSQIVNDFQKGDIAEGYSVSREKKESFPLTVTSAQKNPTAFYLCASSLGPFIGYTFGSGTRLTVV.

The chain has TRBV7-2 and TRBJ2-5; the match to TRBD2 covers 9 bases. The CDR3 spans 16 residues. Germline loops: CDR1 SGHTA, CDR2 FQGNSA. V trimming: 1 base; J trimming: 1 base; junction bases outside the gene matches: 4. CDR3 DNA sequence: TGTGCCAGCAGCTTAGGGCTAGCGGGGACCCAAGAGACCCAGTACTTC. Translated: CASSLGLAGTQETQYF.

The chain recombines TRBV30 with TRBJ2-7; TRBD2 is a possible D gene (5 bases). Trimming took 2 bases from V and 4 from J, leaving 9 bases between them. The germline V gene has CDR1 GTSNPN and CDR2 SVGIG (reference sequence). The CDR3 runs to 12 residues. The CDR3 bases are TGTGCCTGGAGTCGACCGGGGTACGAGCAGTACTTC. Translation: CAWSRPGYEQYF.